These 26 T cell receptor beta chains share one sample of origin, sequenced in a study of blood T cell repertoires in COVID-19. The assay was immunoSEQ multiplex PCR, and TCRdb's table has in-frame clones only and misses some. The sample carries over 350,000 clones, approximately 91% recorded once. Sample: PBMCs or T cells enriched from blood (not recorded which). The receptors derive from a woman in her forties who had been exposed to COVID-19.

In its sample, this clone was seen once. CDR3 nucleotide sequence: TGTGCCAGTACCATCAACGTCGGGTATGGCTACACCTTC. This encodes CASTINVGYGYTF. V usage is TRBV19 and J usage is TRBJ1-2; D unresolved. Between the trimmed V and J ends, which lost 7 bases and 5 bases, there was a span of 14 bases. From germline, CDR1 is LNHDA and CDR2 SQIVND (reference sequence). This CDR3 comprises 13 residues.

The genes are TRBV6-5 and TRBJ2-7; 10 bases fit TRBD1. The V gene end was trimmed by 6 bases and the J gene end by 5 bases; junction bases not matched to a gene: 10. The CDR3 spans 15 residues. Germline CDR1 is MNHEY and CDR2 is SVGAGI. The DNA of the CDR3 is TGTGCCAGCAGCGGCCGGGACAGGGGATCCGACGAGCAGTACTTC. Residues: CASSGRDRGSDEQYF.

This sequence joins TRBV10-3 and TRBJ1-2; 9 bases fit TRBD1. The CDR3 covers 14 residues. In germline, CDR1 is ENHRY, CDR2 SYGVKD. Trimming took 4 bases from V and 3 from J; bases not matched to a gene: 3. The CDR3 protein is CAISGQGVDYGYTF. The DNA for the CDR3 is TGTGCCATCAGTGGACAGGGGGTGGACTATGGCTACACCTTC.

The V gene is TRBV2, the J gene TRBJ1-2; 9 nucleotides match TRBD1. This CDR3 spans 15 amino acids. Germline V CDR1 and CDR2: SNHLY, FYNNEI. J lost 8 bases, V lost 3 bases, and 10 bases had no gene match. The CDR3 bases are TGTGCCAGCAGTGACGACAGGGGGTCTCGATACGGCTACACCTTC. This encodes CASSDDRGSRYGYTF.

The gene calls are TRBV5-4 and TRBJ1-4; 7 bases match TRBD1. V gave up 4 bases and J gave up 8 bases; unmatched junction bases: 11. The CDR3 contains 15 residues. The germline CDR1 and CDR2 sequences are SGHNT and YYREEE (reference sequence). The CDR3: CASSVGTAPGEKLFF. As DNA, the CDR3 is TGTGCCAGCAGCGTAGGGACAGCTCCGGGGGAAAAACTGTTTTTT. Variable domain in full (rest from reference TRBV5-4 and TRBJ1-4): ETGVTQSPTHLIKTRGQQVTLRCSSQSGHNTVSWYQQALGQGPQFIFQYYREEENGRGNFPPRFSGLQFPNYSSELNVNALELDDSALYLCASSVGTAPGEKLFFGSGTQLSVL.

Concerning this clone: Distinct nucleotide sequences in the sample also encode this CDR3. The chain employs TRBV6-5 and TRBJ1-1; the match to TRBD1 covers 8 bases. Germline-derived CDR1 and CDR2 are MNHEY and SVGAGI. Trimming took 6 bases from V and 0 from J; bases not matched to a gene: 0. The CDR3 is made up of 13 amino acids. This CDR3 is CASSRGLNTEAFF. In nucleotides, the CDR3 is TGTGCCAGCAGCAGGGGGCTGAACACTGAAGCTTTCTTT.

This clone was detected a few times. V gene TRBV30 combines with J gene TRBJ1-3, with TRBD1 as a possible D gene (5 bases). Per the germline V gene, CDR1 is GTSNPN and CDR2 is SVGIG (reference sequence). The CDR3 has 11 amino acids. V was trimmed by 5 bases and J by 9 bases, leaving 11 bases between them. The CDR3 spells CAWAGGATIYF. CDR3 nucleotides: TGTGCCTGGGCTGGAGGGGCCACCATATATTTT.

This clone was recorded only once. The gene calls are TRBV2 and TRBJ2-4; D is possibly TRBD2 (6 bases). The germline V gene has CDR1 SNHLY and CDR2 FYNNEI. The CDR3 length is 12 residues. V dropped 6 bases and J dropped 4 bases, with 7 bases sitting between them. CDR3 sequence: CASSGGKNIQYF. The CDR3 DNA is TGTGCCAGCAGCGGGGGTAAAAACATTCAGTACTTC. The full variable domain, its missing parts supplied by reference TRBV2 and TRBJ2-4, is EPEVTQTPSHQVTQMGQEVILRCVPISNHLYFYWYRQILGQKVEFLVSFYNNEISEKSEIFDDQFSVERPDGSNFTLKIRSTKLEDSAMYFCASSGGKNIQYFGAGTRLSVL.

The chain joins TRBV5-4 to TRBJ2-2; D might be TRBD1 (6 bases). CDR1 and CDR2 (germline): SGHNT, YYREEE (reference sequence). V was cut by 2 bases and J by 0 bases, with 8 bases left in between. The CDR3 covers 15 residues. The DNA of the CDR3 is TGTGCCAGCAGCTTATGGACAGCGAACACCGGGGAGCTGTTTTTT. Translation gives CASSLWTANTGELFF.

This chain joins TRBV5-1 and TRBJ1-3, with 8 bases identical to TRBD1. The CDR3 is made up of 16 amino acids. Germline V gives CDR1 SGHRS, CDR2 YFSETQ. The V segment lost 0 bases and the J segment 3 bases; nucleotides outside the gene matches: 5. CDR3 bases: TGCGCCAGCAGCTTGGCAAGGACAGGGAATGGAAACACCATATATTTT. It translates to CASSLARTGNGNTIYF.

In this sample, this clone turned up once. The CDR3 DNA is TGCGCCAGCAGCCAGTCAAACTACGAGCAGTACTTC. This sequence encodes CASSQSNYEQYF. The chain couples TRBV10-2 to TRBJ2-7; D is uncertain. The CDR3 runs to 12 residues. Between the trimmed V and J ends, which lost 6 bases and 3 bases, there was a span of 9 bases. CDR1 is WSHSY and CDR2 is SAAADI in the germline V gene.

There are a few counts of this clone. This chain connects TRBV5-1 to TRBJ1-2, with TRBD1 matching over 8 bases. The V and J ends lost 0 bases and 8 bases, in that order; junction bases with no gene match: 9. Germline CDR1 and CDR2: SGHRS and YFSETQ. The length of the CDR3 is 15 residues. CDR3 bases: TGCGCCAGCAGCTTGGCACCGGCGGCAGGGGGCGGCTACACCTTC. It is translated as CASSLAPAAGGGYTF.

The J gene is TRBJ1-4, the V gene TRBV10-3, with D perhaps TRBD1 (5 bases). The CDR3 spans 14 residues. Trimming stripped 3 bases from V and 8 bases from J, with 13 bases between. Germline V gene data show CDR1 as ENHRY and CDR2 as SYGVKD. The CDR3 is CAISDPRQKEKLFF. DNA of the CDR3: TGTGCCATCAGTGATCCCCGACAGAAGGAAAAACTGTTTTTT.

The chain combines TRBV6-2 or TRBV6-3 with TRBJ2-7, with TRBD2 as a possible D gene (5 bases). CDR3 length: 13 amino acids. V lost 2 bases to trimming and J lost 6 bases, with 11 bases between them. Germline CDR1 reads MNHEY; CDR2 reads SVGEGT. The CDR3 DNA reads TGTGCCAGCAGTTACCAACTAGAAGGCGAGCAGTACTTC. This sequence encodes CASSYQLEGEQYF.

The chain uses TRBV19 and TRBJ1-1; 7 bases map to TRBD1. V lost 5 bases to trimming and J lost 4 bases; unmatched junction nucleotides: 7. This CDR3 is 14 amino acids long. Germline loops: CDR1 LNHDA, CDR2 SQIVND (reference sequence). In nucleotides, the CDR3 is TGTGCCAGTAGTGCCTTAGGGGGCGGCACTGAAGCTTTCTTT. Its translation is CASSALGGGTEAFF. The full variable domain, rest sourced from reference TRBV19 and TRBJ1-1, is DGGITQSPKYLFRKEGQNVTLSCEQNLNHDAMYWYRQDPGQGLRLIYYSQIVNDFQKGDIAEGYSVSREKKESFPLTVTSAQKNPTAFYLCASSALGGGTEAFFGQGTRLTVV.

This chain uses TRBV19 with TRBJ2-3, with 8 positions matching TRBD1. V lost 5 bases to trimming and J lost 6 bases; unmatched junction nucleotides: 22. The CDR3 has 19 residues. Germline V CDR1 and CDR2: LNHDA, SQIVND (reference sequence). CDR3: CASSFRGLGFEYQGDTQYF. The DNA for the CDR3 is TGTGCCAGTAGTTTCAGGGGGCTCGGGTTTGAGTACCAGGGGGATACGCAGTATTTT. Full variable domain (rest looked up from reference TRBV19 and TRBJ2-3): DGGITQSPKYLFRKEGQNVTLSCEQNLNHDAMYWYRQDPGQGLRLIYYSQIVNDFQKGDIAEGYSVSREKKESFPLTVTSAQKNPTAFYLCASSFRGLGFEYQGDTQYFGPGTRLTVL.

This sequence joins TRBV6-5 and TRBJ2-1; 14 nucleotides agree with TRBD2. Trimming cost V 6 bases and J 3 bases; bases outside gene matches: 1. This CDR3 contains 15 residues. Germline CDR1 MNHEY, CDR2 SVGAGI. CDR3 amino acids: CASSGLAGGYNEQFF. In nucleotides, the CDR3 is TGTGCCAGCAGCGGACTAGCGGGGGGCTACAATGAGCAGTTCTTC.

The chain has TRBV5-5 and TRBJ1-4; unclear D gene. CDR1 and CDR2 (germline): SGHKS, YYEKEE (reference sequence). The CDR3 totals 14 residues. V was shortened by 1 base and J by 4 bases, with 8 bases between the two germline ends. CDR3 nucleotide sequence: TGTGCCAGCAGCTTGCGAGGAGATAATGAAAAACTGTTTTTT. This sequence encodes CASSLRGDNEKLFF.

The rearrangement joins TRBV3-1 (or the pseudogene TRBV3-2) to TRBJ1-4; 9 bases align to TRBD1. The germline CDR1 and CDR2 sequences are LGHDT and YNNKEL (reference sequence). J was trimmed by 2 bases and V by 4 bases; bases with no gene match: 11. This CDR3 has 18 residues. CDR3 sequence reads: CASSPILGTGRTNEKLFF. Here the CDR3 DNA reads TGTGCCAGCAGCCCCATTCTTGGGACAGGGAGGACTAATGAAAAACTGTTTTTT.

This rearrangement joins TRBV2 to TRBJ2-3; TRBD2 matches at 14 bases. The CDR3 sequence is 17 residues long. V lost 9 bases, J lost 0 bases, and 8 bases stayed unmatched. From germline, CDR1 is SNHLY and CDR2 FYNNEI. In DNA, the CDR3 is TGTGCCAGAGAGGGACTAGCGGGAGTTCAGAGCACAGATACGCAGTATTTT. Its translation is CAREGLAGVQSTDTQYF.

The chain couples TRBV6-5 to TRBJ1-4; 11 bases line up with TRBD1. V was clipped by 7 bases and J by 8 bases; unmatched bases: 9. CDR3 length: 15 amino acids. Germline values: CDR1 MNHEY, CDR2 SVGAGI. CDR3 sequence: CASIGQDRGREKLFF. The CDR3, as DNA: TGTGCCAGCATCGGTCAGGACAGGGGGCGCGAAAAACTGTTTTTT.

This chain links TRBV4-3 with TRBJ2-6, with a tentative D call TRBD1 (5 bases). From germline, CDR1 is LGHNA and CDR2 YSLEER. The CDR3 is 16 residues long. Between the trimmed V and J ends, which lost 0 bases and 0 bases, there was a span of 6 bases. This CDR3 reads CASSQDRGSGANVLTF. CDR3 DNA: TGCGCCAGCAGCCAAGATAGGGGCTCTGGGGCCAACGTCCTGACTTTC.

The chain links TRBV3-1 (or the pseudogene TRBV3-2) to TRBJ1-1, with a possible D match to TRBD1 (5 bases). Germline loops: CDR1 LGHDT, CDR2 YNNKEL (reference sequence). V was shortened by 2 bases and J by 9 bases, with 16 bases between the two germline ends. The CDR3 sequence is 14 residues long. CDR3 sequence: CASSQSGAGRQAFF. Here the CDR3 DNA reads TGTGCCAGCAGCCAATCTGGGGCAGGCCGTCAAGCTTTCTTT.

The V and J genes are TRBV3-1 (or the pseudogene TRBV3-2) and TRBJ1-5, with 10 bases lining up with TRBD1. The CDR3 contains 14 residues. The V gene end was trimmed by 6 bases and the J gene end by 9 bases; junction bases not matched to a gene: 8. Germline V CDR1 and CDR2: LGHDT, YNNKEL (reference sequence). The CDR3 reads CASSSGTGVRPQHF. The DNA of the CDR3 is TGTGCCAGCAGTTCCGGGACAGGGGTCCGGCCCCAGCATTTT.

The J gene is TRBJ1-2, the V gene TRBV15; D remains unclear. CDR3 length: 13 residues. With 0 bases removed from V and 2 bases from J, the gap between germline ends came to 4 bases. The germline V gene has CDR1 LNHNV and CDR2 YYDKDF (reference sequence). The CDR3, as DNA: TGTGCCACCAGCAGAGATGAGAACTATGGCTACACCTTC. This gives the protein CATSRDENYGYTF.

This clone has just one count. The chain's CDR3 is CASRSRGRSNQPQHF. The CDR3 bases are TGTGCCAGTAGATCCAGGGGTCGGAGCAATCAGCCCCAGCATTTT. V is TRBV19 and J is TRBJ1-5; weak D call: TRBD1 (6 bases). Trimming took 6 bases from V and 1 from J, leaving 13 bases between them. Per germline, CDR1 LNHDA and CDR2 SQIVND (reference sequence). The CDR3 runs 15 residues. Full variable domain (missing parts from reference TRBV19 and TRBJ1-5): DGGITQSPKYLFRKEGQNVTLSCEQNLNHDAMYWYRQDPGQGLRLIYYSQIVNDFQKGDIAEGYSVSREKKESFPLTVTSAQKNPTAFYLCASRSRGRSNQPQHFGDGTRLSIL.